Sequencing of this TCR beta chain was carried out in a study of blood T cell repertoires in COVID-19. Study details: Whether acute or convalescent, the COVID-19 samples came from the United States, Italy and Spain. Sources were T cells, B-cell-depleted T cells, or PBMCs; the material itself was cDNA or gDNA.

Residents of about two dozen US areas, aged about 18 to 89 years, made up the participants. Researchers sorted participants into cohorts using their self-reported clinical history. V was cut by 2 bases and J by 8 bases, with 6 bases left in between. The CDR3 has 11 amino acids. Germline loops: CDR1 KGHSH, CDR2 LQKENI. Some clones are missing from TCRdb's copy, which holds only in-frame ones; the method was immunoSEQ multiplex PCR. The sample consists of under 350,000 clones, 80% to 90% of them appearing once. The V and J genes are TRBV18 and TRBJ1-2; unclear D gene. The TCR comes from a woman aged 40 to 49 with acute COVID-19. Specimen: PBMCs or T cells enriched from blood (not recorded which). CDR3 nucleotides: TGTGCCAGCTCACCAGGCATAGGCTACACCTTC. As protein: CASSPGIGYTF.